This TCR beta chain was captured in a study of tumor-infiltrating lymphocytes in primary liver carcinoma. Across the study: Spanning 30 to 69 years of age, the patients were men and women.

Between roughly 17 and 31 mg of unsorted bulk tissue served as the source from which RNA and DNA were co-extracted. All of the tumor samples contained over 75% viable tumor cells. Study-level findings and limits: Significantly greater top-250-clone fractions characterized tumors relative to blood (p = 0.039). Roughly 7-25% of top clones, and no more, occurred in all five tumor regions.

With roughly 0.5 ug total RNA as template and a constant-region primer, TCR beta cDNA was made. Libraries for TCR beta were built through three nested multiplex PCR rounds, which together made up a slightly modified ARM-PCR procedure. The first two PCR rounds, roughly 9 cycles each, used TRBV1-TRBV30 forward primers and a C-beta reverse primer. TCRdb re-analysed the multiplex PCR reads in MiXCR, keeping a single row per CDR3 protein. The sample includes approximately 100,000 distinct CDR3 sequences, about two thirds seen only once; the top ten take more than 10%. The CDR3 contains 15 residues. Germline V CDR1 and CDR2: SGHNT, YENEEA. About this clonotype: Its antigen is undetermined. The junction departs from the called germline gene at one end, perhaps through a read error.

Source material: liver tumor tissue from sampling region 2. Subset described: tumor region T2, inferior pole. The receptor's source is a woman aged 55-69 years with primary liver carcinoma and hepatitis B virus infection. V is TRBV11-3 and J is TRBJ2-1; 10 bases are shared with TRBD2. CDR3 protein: CASSLGTSGKHEQFF. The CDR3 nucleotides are TGTGCCAGCAGCTTAGGAACTAGCGGGAAACATGAGCAATTCTTC. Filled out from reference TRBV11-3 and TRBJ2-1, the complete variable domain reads EAGVVQSPRYKIIEKKQPVAFWCNPISGHNTLYWYLQNLGQGPELLIRYENEEAVDDSQLPKDRFSAERLKGVDSTLKIQPAELGDSAVYLCASSLGTSGKHEQFFGPGTRLTVL.